This record covers a single T cell receptor (beta chain). Normal lung sampling was at least 3 cm from the tumour, as distant as possible. This sample stems from a study of immune cell composition in non-small cell lung cancer. Using immunoSEQ multiplex PCR, the repertoire was profiled, and TCRdb retains in-frame clones only, with some absent. The sample yields fewer than 2,500 clones, 65% to 80% seen once. J was trimmed by 0 bases and V by 6 bases; bases with no gene match: 14. This CDR3 contains 17 residues. Germline V gives CDR1 SGHNT, CDR2 YYREEE (reference sequence). The material sequenced was non-adjacent lung tissue. The chain uses TRBV5-4 and TRBJ1-2; 7 nucleotides match TRBD1. The TCR sequence derives from a human donor with non-small cell lung cancer. CDR3 nucleotides: TGTGCCAGCACCACAGGTGGGACAGTCGCTTCTAACTATGGCTACACCTTC. Translation gives CASTTGGTVASNYGYTF.